This T cell receptor (beta chain) came from a study of glioma-infiltrating T cells after dendritic cell vaccination. The overall study: Three intradermal dendritic cell vaccine injections were given every two weeks.

The CDR3 sequence is 12 residues long. V gave up 9 bases and J gave up 12 bases; unmatched junction bases: 11. CDR1 and CDR2 (germline): MNHNS, SASEGT. Data came from immunoSEQ multiplex PCR; TCRdb stores just in-frame clones and leaves some out. The sample contains 100,000 or so clones, 70% to 90% of which appear only once. Only patients with spare fresh-frozen tumor and over two years of follow-up were included. Only one count was recorded for this clone. The material was blood, obtained before dendritic cell vaccination. The receptor was isolated from a human donor with glioblastoma. V and J are TRBV6-1 and TRBJ2-7; 10 nucleotides agree with TRBD1. CDR3 nucleotide sequence: TGTGCCAGTCGACAGGGGGCCGTTTTTCGGTACTTC. This encodes CASRQGAVFRYF.